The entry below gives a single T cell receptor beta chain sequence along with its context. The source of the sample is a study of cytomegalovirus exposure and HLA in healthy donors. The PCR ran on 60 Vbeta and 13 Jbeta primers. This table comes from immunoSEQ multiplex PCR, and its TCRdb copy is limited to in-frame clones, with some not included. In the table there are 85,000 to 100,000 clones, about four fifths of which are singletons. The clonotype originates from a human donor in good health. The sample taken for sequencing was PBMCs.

This CDR3 is CASSVSQPGQLNYGYTF. In DNA form, the CDR3 reads TGTGCCAGCAGCGTATCACAGCCGGGACAGCTGAACTATGGCTACACCTTC. V usage is TRBV9 and J usage is TRBJ1-2; 7 bases match TRBD1. This CDR3 is built from 17 residues. V lost 1 base, J lost 2 bases, and 11 bases stayed unmatched. Germline V gene data show CDR1 as SGDLS and CDR2 as YYNGEE.